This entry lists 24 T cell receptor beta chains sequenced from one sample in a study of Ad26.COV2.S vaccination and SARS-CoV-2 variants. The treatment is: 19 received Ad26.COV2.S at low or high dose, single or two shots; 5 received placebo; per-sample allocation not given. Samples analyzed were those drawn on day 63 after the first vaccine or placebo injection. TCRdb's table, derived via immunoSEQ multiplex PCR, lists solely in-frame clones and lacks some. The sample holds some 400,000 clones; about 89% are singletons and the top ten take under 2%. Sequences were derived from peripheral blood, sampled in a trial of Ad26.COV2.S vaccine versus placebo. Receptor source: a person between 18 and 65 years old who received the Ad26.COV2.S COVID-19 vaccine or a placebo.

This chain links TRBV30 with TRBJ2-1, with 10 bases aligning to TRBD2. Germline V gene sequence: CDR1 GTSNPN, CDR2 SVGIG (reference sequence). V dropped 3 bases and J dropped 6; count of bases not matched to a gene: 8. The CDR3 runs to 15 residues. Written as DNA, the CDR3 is TGTGCCTGGAGCCTCTCAGCGGGAGGGCTCAATGAGCAGTTCTTC. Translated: CAWSLSAGGLNEQFF.

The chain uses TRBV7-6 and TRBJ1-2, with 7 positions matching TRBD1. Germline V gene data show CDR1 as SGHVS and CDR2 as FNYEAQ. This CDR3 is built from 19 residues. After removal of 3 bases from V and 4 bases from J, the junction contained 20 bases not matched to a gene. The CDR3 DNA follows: TGTGCCAGCAGCTTCTCTACCACCCTCGGACAGGAAAAGCCCTATGGCTACACCTTC. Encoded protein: CASSFSTTLGQEKPYGYTF. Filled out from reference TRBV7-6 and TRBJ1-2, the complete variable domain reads GAGVSQSPRYKVTKRGQDVALRCDPISGHVSLYWYRQALGQGPEFLTYFNYEAQQDKSGLPNDRFSAERPEGSISTLTIQRTEQRDSAMYRCASSFSTTLGQEKPYGYTFGSGTRLTVV.

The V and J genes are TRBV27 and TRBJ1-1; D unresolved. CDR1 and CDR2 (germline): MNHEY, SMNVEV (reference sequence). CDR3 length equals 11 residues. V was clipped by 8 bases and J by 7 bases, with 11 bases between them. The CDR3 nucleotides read TGTGCCAGCGGCAGGAACGGTGAAGCTTTCTTT. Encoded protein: CASGRNGEAFF.

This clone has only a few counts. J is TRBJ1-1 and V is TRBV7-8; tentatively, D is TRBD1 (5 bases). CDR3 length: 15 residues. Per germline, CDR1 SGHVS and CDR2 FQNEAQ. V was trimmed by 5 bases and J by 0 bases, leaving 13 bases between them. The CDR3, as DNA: TGTGCCAGCAGCACTTTAATAGGGGTGAACACTGAAGCTTTCTTT. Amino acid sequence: CASSTLIGVNTEAFF.

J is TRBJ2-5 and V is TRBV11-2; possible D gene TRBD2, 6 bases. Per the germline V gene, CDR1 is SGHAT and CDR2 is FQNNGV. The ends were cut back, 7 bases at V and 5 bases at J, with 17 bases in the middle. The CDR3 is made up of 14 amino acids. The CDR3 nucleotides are TGTGCCAGCAAAACTACGGGGGTTTACGAGACCCAGTACTTC. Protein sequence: CASKTTGVYETQYF.

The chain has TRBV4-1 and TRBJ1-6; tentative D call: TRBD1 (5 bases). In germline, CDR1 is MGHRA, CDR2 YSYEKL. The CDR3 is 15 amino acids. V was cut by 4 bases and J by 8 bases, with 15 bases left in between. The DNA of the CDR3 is TGCGCCAGCAGCCCCGCCGGGACGGTCTATTCACCCCTCCACTTT. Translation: CASSPAGTVYSPLHF.

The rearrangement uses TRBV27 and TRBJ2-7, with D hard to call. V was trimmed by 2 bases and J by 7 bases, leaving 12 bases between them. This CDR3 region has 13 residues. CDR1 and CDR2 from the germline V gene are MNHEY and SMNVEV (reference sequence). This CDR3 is CASSLSLLGEQYF. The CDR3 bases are TGTGCCAGCAGTTTAAGTTTGTTGGGGGAGCAGTACTTC.

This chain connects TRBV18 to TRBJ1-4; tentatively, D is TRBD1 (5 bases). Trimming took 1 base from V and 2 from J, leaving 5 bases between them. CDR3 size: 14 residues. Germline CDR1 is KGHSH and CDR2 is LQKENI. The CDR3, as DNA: TGTGCCAGCTCACCACGGGGGACTAATGAAAAACTGTTTTTT. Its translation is CASSPRGTNEKLFF.

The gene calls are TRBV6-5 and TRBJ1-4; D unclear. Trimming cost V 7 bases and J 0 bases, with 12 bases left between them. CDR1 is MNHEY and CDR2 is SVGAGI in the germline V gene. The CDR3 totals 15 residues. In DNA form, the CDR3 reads TGTGCCAGCACCGATGGCCTTGCAACTAATGAAAAACTGTTTTTT. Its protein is CASTDGLATNEKLFF.

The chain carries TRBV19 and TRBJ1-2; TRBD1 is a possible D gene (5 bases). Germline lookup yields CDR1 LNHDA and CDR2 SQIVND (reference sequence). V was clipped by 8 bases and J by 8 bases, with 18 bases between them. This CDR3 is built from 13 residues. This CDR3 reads CASHRNSGGGYTF. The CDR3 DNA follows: TGTGCCAGTCACAGGAATAGTGGGGGAGGCTACACCTTC. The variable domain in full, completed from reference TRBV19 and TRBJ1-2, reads DGGITQSPKYLFRKEGQNVTLSCEQNLNHDAMYWYRQDPGQGLRLIYYSQIVNDFQKGDIAEGYSVSREKKESFPLTVTSAQKNPTAFYLCASHRNSGGGYTFGSGTRLTVV.

The CDR3 spells CASSLGEGNQPQHF. DNA for the CDR3: TGTGCCAGCTCACTCGGGGAAGGCAATCAGCCCCAGCATTTT. The gene calls are TRBV18 and TRBJ1-5; D is undetermined. The CDR3 runs to 14 residues. Germline loops: CDR1 KGHSH, CDR2 LQKENI. V dropped 4 bases and J dropped 2 bases, with 9 bases sitting between them.

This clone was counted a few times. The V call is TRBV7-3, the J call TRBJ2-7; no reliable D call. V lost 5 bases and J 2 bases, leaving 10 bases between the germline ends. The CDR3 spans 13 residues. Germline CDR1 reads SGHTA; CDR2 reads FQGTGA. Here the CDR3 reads CASSLDDTYEQYF. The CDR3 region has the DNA TGTGCCAGCAGCCTAGACGACACCTACGAGCAGTACTTC.

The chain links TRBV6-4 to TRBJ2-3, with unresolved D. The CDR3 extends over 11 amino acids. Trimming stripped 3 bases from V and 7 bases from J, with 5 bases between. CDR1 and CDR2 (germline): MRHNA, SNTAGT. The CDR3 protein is CASSDGNTQYF. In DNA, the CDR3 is TGTGCCAGCAGTGATGGGAATACGCAGTATTTT.

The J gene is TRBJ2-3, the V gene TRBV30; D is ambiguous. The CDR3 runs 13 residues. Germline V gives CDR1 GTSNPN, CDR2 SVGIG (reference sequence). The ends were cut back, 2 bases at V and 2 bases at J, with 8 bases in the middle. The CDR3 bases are TGTGCCTGGAGTCTCTTAGTCACAGATACGCAGTATTTT. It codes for CAWSLLVTDTQYF. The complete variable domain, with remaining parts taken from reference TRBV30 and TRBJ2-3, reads SQTIHQWPATLVQPVGSPLSLECTVEGTSNPNLYWYRQAAGRGLQLLFYSVGIGQISSEVPQNLSASRPQDRQFILSSKKLLLSDSGFYLCAWSLLVTDTQYFGPGTRLTVL.

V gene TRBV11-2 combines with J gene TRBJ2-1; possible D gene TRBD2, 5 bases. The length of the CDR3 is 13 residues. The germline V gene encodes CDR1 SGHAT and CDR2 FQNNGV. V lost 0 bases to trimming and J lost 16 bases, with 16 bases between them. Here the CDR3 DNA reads TGTGCCAGCAGCTTAGACGGTGGGAGTCTTCTCTTCTTC. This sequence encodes CASSLDGGSLLFF.

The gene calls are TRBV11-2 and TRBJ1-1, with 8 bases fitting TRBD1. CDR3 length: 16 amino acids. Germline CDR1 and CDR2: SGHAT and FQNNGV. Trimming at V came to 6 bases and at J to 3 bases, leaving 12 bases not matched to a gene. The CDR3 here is CASRLAGAGGYTEAFF. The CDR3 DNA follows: TGTGCCAGCAGACTTGCGGGGGCAGGGGGCTACACTGAAGCTTTCTTT.

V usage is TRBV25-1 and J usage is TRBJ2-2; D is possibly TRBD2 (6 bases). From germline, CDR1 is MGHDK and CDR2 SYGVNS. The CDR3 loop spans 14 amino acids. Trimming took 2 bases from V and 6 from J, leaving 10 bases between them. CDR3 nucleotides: TGTGCCAGCAGTGAAAGTAGGGAGGCCGGGGAGCTGTTTTTT. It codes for CASSESREAGELFF.

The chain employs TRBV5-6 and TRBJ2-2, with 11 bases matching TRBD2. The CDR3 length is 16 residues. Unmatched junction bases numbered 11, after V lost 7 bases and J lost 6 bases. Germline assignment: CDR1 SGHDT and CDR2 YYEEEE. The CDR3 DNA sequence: TGTGCCAGCTCACTAGCGGGAGAAGTTTTGGCCGGGGAGCTGTTTTTT. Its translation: CASSLAGEVLAGELFF.

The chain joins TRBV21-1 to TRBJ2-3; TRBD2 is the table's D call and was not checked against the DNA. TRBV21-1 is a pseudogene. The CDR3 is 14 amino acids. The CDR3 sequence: CASSITVLTDTQYF. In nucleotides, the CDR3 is TGTGCCAGCAGCATTACGGTTTTGACAGATACGCAGTATTTT.

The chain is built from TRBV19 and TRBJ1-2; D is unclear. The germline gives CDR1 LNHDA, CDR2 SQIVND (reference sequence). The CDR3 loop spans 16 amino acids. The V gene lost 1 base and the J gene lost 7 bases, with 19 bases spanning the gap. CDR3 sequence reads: CASSIVPPRQMGGYTF. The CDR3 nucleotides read TGTGCCAGTAGTATAGTCCCCCCTCGCCAGATGGGTGGCTACACCTTC.

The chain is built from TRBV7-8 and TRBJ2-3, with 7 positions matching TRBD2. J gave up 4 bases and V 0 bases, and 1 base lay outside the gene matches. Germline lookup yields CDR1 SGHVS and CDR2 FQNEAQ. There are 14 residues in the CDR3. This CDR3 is CASSLAGGADTQYF. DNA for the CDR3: TGTGCCAGCAGCTTAGCGGGGGGGGCAGATACGCAGTATTTT. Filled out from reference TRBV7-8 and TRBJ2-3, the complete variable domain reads GAGVSQSPRYKVAKRGQDVALRCDPISGHVSLFWYQQALGQGPEFLTYFQNEAQLDKSGLPSDRFFAERPEGSVSTLKIQRTQQEDSAVYLCASSLAGGADTQYFGPGTRLTVL.

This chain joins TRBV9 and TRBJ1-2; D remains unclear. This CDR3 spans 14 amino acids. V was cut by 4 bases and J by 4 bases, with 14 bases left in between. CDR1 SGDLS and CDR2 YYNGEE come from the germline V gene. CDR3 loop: CASSPSGGSYGYTF. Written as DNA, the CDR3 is TGTGCCAGCAGCCCGTCGGGAGGGTCCTATGGCTACACCTTC.

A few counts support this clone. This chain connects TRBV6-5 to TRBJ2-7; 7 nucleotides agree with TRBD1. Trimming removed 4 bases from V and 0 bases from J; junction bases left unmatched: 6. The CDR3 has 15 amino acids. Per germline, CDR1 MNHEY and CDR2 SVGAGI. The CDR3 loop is CASSSGQQVSYEQYF. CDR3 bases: TGTGCCAGCAGTTCGGGACAGCAGGTCTCCTACGAGCAGTACTTC.

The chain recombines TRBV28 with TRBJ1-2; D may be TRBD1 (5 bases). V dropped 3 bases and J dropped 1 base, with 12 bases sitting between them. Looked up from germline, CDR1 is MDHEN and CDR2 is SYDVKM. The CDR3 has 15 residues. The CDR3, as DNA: TGTGCCAGCAGTTTCGATACAGGCTTTAACTATGGCTACACCTTC. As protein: CASSFDTGFNYGYTF.